This TCR beta chain is from a study of blood T cells in healthy people across ages. Background on the study: When template switching was applied, about one barcoded beta molecule was captured per two T cells.

Isolating PBMCs gave at least 6 million of these cells per sample. Using a J-beta primer mix together with a sample-barcoded 5' primer, a second PCR was run for roughly 7 to 12 cycles. TCRdb re-derived calls from the 5' RACE reads in MiXCR, one entry per CDR3 protein. This sample has nearly 800,000 distinct CDR3 sequences, with approximately 60% found just once. Trimming took 0 bases from V and 8 from J; bases not matched to a gene: 4. Per the germline V gene, CDR1 is LGHNA and CDR2 is YSLEER. This CDR3 comprises 14 residues. The study's findings and limits: Long-lived donors had more naive CD4+ cells and higher diversity than aged donors.

This clonotype has a handful of counts. The antigen remains unidentified. This TCR derives from a man aged 40-50 years in good health. The chain couples TRBV4-3 to TRBJ2-7; 10 bases map to TRBD1. The sample taken for sequencing was blood. This CDR3 reads CASSQDSTGGQQYF. Here the CDR3 DNA reads TGCGCCAGCAGCCAAGACTCGACAGGGGGCCAGCAGTACTTC.